This T cell receptor beta chain emerged from a study of PD-1 blockade in classical Hodgkin lymphoma. V lost 8 bases and J 5 bases, leaving 12 bases between the germline ends. Germline values: CDR1 MNHEY, CDR2 SMNVEV (reference sequence). The CDR3 sequence is 12 residues long. The table came from immunoSEQ multiplex PCR; TCRdb's copy has only in-frame clones and leaves some out. Here the sample spans approximately 100,000 clones, over 85% being singletons. Every patient had relapsed following autologous stem cell transplantation, and cohorts differed in brentuximab vedotin exposure. The sequence was obtained from a human donor with classical Hodgkin lymphoma. Sequencing was performed on peripheral blood mononuclear cells (PBMCs), taken at baseline. The rearrangement uses TRBV27 and TRBJ2-5; D call uncertain. This CDR3 reads CASGTMGETQYF. CDR3 nucleotide sequence: TGTGCCAGCGGCACAATGGGGGAGACCCAGTACTTC.